Below are 9 T cell receptor beta chains sequenced from a single sample in a study of neurological immune-mediated disorders (dated by TCRdb to between 2018 and 2021). Preparation of the library involved 5' RACE. The sequencer listed for this sample is Illumina HiSeq 2500. The public reads were quality trimmed at Q25 with fastp and then assembled into clones with MiXCR by TCRdb, keeping productive beta chains. A single entry per CDR3 protein holds the most common genes and DNA from its merged rows. The sample includes approximately 47,000 distinct CDR3 sequences, with about 13% observed a single time. About an eighth of the sample goes to the ten largest clones. The label giving this sample's time point can be read as: longitudinal time-point 3. The sample taken for sequencing was PBMCs. These receptors came from a man younger than 45 in good health.

This clonotype has a count of ten or more. The chain links TRBV5-1 to TRBJ2-1; 9 nucleotides agree with TRBD2. The CDR3 consists of 14 residues. CDR1 and CDR2 (germline): SGHRS, YFSETQ. Germline trimming cut 10 bases from V and 8 bases from J; bases unmatched to any gene: 13. CDR3 in DNA: TGCGCCGTGGCGAGAGCGGGAGGCAGGGATGAGCAGTTCTTC. As protein: CAVARAGGRDEQFF. Complete variable domain (other parts from reference TRBV5-1 and TRBJ2-1): KAGVTQTPRYLIKTRGQQVTLSCSPISGHRSVSWYQQTPGQGLQFLFEYFSETQRNKGNFPGRFSGRQFSNSRSEMNVSTLELGDSALYLCAVARAGGRDEQFFGPGTRLTVL.

This clonotype was observed at least ten times. V and J are TRBV5-1 and TRBJ2-2; 13 bases line up with TRBD2. The junction had 4 bases not matched to a gene; V was cut back by 6 bases and J by 5 bases. The CDR3 runs 15 residues. CDR1 and CDR2 from the germline V gene are SGHRS and YFSETQ. CDR3 region: CASNRGLAGTGELFF. The CDR3 coding sequence is TGCGCCAGCAACCGGGGACTAGCGGGAACCGGGGAGCTGTTTTTT. The full variable domain, its missing parts supplied by reference TRBV5-1 and TRBJ2-2, is KAGVTQTPRYLIKTRGQQVTLSCSPISGHRSVSWYQQTPGQGLQFLFEYFSETQRNKGNFPGRFSGRQFSNSRSEMNVSTLELGDSALYLCASNRGLAGTGELFFGEGSRLTVL.

The V call is TRBV12-3 or TRBV12-4, the J call TRBJ2-7, with 7 bases identical to TRBD2. V lost 3 bases to trimming and J lost 6 bases; unmatched junction nucleotides: 5. This CDR3 contains 13 residues. The CDR3 sequence is CASSFGGGVEQYF. CDR3 in DNA: TGTGCCAGCAGTTTTGGGGGAGGGGTCGAGCAGTACTTC.

This clonotype occurred a few times. The gene calls are TRBV12-3 or TRBV12-4 and TRBJ2-2; 7 bases line up with TRBD2. The CDR3 contains 15 residues. With V trimmed by 3 bases and J by 6 bases, 7 bases remained unmatched. This CDR3 reads CASSFHQGGSGELFF. CDR3 coding DNA: TGTGCCAGCAGTTTTCATCAGGGAGGGTCCGGGGAGCTGTTTTTT.

The table lists this clonotype with many counts. CDR3 sequence: CASSEWGTQETQYF. The CDR3 bases are TGCGCCAGCAGCGAATGGGGGACCCAAGAGACCCAGTACTTC. The chain links TRBV4-1 to TRBJ2-5, with D possibly called TRBD1 or TRBD2 (5 bases each). The CDR3 length is 14 residues. V shed 5 bases and J shed 1 base, with 11 bases lying between them. Germline CDR1 MGHRA, CDR2 YSYEKL.

This clonotype was counted ten times or more. The chain joins TRBV2 to TRBJ2-1; D remains ambiguous. Trimming took 1 base from V and 1 from J, leaving 11 bases between them. The CDR3 loop spans 16 amino acids. The germline V gene has CDR1 SNHLY and CDR2 FYNNEI. The CDR3 loop is CASSEDGRLSYNEQFF. CDR3 nucleotide sequence: TGTGCCAGCAGTGAAGACGGCAGGCTATCCTACAATGAGCAGTTCTTC.

This clonotype was seen ten or more times. The chain links TRBV7-2 to TRBJ2-7; tentatively, D is TRBD1 or TRBD2 (6 bases each). The germline V gene encodes CDR1 SGHTA and CDR2 FQGNSA. The CDR3 runs 15 residues. The germline V and J ends were trimmed by 4 bases and 2 bases, with 15 bases remaining between them. The CDR3 loop reads CASSSGGTYTYEQYF. Here the CDR3 DNA reads TGTGCCAGCAGCTCTGGGGGGACATACACCTACGAGCAGTACTTC.

This clonotype was seen ten or more times. The chain couples TRBV20-1 to TRBJ1-2; 10 bases match TRBD1. This CDR3 comprises 14 residues. Germline values: CDR1 DFQATT, CDR2 SNEGSKA (reference sequence). V shed 2 bases, J shed 2 bases, and the junction held 2 bases outside the gene matches. CDR3 protein: CSARRDRGNYGYTF. DNA of the CDR3: TGCAGTGCTAGACGGGACAGGGGCAACTATGGCTACACCTTC.

The chain combines TRBV5-1 with TRBJ2-1; 7 bases are a match to TRBD1. V was pared by 4 bases and J by 0 bases, with 7 bases of the junction left unmatched. The length of the CDR3 is 16 residues. Germline loops: CDR1 SGHRS, CDR2 YFSETQ. The CDR3 DNA reads TGCGCCAGCAGCCCAAAACAGGGGAGCTCCTACAATGAGCAGTTCTTC. Encoded protein: CASSPKQGSSYNEQFF.